This passage covers 20 T cell receptor beta chains from one sample sequenced in a study of T cells in Graves' hyperthyroidism and ophthalmopathy. RNA transcripts provided the source from which TCR beta CDR3 regions were amplified. TCR CDR3 regions were first amplified by RT-PCR with HTBI primers. TCRdb recomputed calls from the multiplex PCR reads with MiXCR, one row per CDR3 protein. The sample contains 400,000 to 500,000 distinct CDR3 sequences, over 13% of which appear only once. Sequenced material: blood. The receptor source for this set is a woman between 18 and 29 years old with Graves' hyperthyroidism.

In this sample, this clonotype turned up many times. The CDR3 region has the DNA TGTGCCAGCAGTTTGAGGGCAGGGGGGCATGGCTACACCTTC. This sequence encodes CASSLRAGGHGYTF. The chain is built from TRBV27 and TRBJ1-2; 7 nucleotides align to TRBD1. After removal of 3 bases from V and 6 bases from J, the junction contained 7 bases not matched to a gene. Germline-derived CDR1 and CDR2 are MNHEY and SMNVEV (reference sequence). The CDR3 extends over 14 amino acids.

In this sample, this clonotype turned up many times. The CDR3: CASSEGPEAFF. DNA of the CDR3: TGTGCCAGCAGCGAGGGCCCTGAAGCTTTCTTT. This chain connects TRBV12-3 or TRBV12-4 to TRBJ1-1; D is uncertain. V gave up 6 bases and J gave up 6 bases, with 8 bases separating them. This CDR3 contains 11 residues.

Ten or more counts support this clonotype. The rearrangement links TRBV20-1 to TRBJ2-1; D not certain. V gave up 4 bases and J gave up 1 base, with 17 bases separating them. Looked up from germline, CDR1 is DFQATT and CDR2 is SNEGSKA (reference sequence). The length of the CDR3 is 16 residues. This CDR3 reads CSATTLLEPSYNEQFF. The CDR3 DNA reads as TGCAGTGCTACCACCCTCCTAGAGCCGTCCTACAATGAGCAGTTCTTC.

The gene calls are TRBV15 and TRBJ1-1; the match to TRBD1 covers 8 bases. Germline V gene data show CDR1 as LNHNV and CDR2 as YYDKDF (reference sequence). CDR3 length: 15 residues. The J segment lost 6 bases and the V segment lost 3 bases, leaving 9 bases of the junction unmatched. In nucleotides, the CDR3 is TGTGCCACCAGCAGGTGGACAGGGATAGGTGCTGAAGCTTTCTTT. It is translated as CATSRWTGIGAEAFF.

This clonotype has ten or more counts. This sequence joins TRBV28 and TRBJ2-3; D gene uncertain. Between the trimmed V and J ends, which lost 7 bases and 5 bases, there was a span of 10 bases. Germline V CDR1 and CDR2: MDHEN, SYDVKM. This CDR3 comprises 12 residues. CDR3 region: CASKGLLDTQYF. DNA for the CDR3: TGTGCCAGCAAAGGTCTGCTAGATACGCAGTATTTT.

J is TRBJ1-1 and V is TRBV29-1, with D tentatively TRBD1 (5 bases). This CDR3 region has 14 residues. Trimming removed 4 bases at V and 2 bases at J, with 14 bases between. The V gene's germline CDR1 is SQVTM and CDR2 ANQGSEA. In DNA form, the CDR3 reads TGCAGCGTTGTTGAAGGGGCCAGTAACACTGAAGCTTTCTTT. It yields the protein CSVVEGASNTEAFF.

This clonotype was seen at least ten times. The chain joins TRBV27 to TRBJ1-2; 8 bases align to TRBD1. The trim removed 6 bases at V and 4 bases at J, leaving 10 bases unmatched. CDR3 length: 15 residues. Germline V gene sequence: CDR1 MNHEY, CDR2 SMNVEV (reference sequence). The CDR3 reads CASSRPGTGSYGYTF. As DNA, the CDR3 is TGTGCCAGCAGCCGTCCCGGGACAGGATCCTATGGCTACACCTTC.

Here the CDR3 reads CASSFPGQTQYF. CDR3 sequence (DNA): TGTGCCAGCAGTTTCCCGGGCCAGACCCAGTACTTC. The chain links TRBV12-3 or TRBV12-4 to TRBJ2-5; D gene uncertain. The CDR3 runs to 12 residues. The V end lost 3 bases, the J end lost 6 bases, and 8 bases lay between the germline ends.

This clonotype has a count of ten or more. The chain employs TRBV24-1 and TRBJ2-3, with 7 bases lining up with TRBD2. Germline V gene data show CDR1 as KGHDR and CDR2 as SFDVKD. The length of the CDR3 is 15 residues. Trimming cost V 7 bases and J 2 bases; bases outside gene matches: 8. The CDR3, as DNA: TGTGCCACCAGCCCTGGAGCGGGACCCACAGATACGCAGTATTTT. Its translation is CATSPGAGPTDTQYF.

This clonotype has a count of ten or more. V is TRBV19 and J is TRBJ1-1; D is possibly TRBD1 (6 bases). Looked up from germline, CDR1 is LNHDA and CDR2 is SQIVND (reference sequence). The CDR3 extends over 13 amino acids. V gave up 6 bases and J gave up 1 base, with 9 bases separating them. CDR3 nucleotide sequence: TGTGCCAGTAGCACAGGGCCGAACACTGAAGCTTTCTTT. Translated, it gives CASSTGPNTEAFF.

The chain employs TRBV24-1 and TRBJ1-2; 9 nucleotides match TRBD1. CDR1 is KGHDR, CDR2 SFDVKD, per germline. The CDR3 sequence is 15 residues long. V shed 4 bases and J 6 bases; nucleotides not matched to a gene: 8. CDR3 in DNA: TGTGCCACCAGTGACAGGACAGGGGAGAGGGATGGCTACACCTTC. Encoded protein: CATSDRTGERDGYTF.

This clonotype was detected only once. The chain is built from TRBV19 and TRBJ2-1, with D perhaps being TRBD1 or TRBD2 (6 bases each). The V end was cut by 0 bases, the J end by 7 bases, with 16 bases between. The CDR3 extends over 16 amino acids. Germline CDR1 reads LNHDA; CDR2 reads SQIVND (reference sequence). CDR3 in amino acids: CASSIEEGVGWNEQFF. DNA of the CDR3: TGTGCCAGTAGTATAGAGGAGGGGGTTGGGTGGAATGAGCAGTTCTTC. The full variable domain, rest sourced from reference TRBV19 and TRBJ2-1, is DGGITQSPKYLFRKEGQNVTLSCEQNLNHDAMYWYRQDPGQGLRLIYYSQIVNDFQKGDIAEGYSVSREKKESFPLTVTSAQKNPTAFYLCASSIEEGVGWNEQFFGPGTRLTVL.

This clonotype was seen at least ten times. This rearrangement joins TRBV2 to TRBJ2-7; 12 positions match TRBD2. The CDR3 length is 16 residues. V was clipped by 8 bases and J by 3 bases; unmatched bases: 11. CDR1 SNHLY and CDR2 FYNNEI come from the germline V gene. The CDR3 loop is CASRAPSGRGVYEQYF. CDR3 coding DNA: TGTGCCAGCCGAGCCCCTAGCGGGAGGGGGGTCTACGAGCAGTACTTC.

This clonotype was picked up many times. The CDR3 DNA follows: TGCAGTGCTAGAGACCCGGGACACCCGAACACTGAAGCTTTCTTT. Its translation is CSARDPGHPNTEAFF. V is TRBV20-1 and J is TRBJ1-1, with D possibly being TRBD1 (6 bases). Deletions cut 0 bases from V and 1 base from J, with 12 bases between. This CDR3 region has 15 residues. Germline CDR1 and CDR2: DFQATT and SNEGSKA (reference sequence).

In this sample, this clonotype turned up many times. The chain recombines TRBV6-1 with TRBJ2-1; 11 nucleotides line up with TRBD2. Looked up from germline, CDR1 is MNHNS and CDR2 is SASEGT. The CDR3 is 15 amino acids. V gave up 6 bases and J gave up 2 bases; unmatched junction bases: 3. The CDR3 reads CASRTGLAAYNEQFF. The CDR3 DNA reads TGTGCCAGCAGAACGGGACTAGCGGCCTACAATGAGCAGTTCTTC.

This clonotype has ten or more counts. V usage is TRBV10-3 and J usage is TRBJ1-4, with TRBD1 identical over 7 bases. The germline V gene has CDR1 ENHRY and CDR2 SYGVKD. V lost 0 bases to trimming and J lost 9 bases; unmatched junction nucleotides: 7. The CDR3 is 15 amino acids. The CDR3 bases are TGTGCCATCAGTGAGTCGAGCGACAGGGAGAAAAAACTGTTTTTT. Protein: CAISESSDREKKLFF.

This clonotype was counted at least ten times. This chain uses TRBV4-1 with TRBJ1-1, with D maybe TRBD1 (5 bases). Trimming took 4 bases from V and 6 from J, leaving 9 bases between them. The CDR3 is 12 amino acids. CDR1 and CDR2 (germline): MGHRA, YSYEKL. The CDR3 DNA reads as TGCGCCAGCAGCCGCCTAGGGGCTGAAGCTTTCTTT. Amino acids: CASSRLGAEAFF.

This clonotype was picked up many times. The genes are TRBV11-2 and TRBJ1-1; 7 bases line up with TRBD1. CDR1 is SGHAT, CDR2 FQNNGV, per germline. The CDR3 extends over 16 amino acids. V shed 5 bases, J shed 0 bases, and the junction held 9 bases outside the gene matches. The chain's CDR3 is CASSPGLQGVNTEAFF. Written as DNA, the CDR3 is TGTGCCAGCAGCCCGGGACTCCAGGGGGTGAACACTGAAGCTTTCTTT.

This clonotype was observed many times. The V gene is TRBV24-1, the J gene TRBJ2-3; 8 bases fit TRBD2. The CDR3 loop spans 16 amino acids. Germline values: CDR1 KGHDR, CDR2 SFDVKD. Germline trimming cut 4 bases from V and 5 bases from J; bases unmatched to any gene: 10. The CDR3, as DNA: TGTGCCACCAGTGAAATCGGAGGGCTAGCGGGAGATACGCAGTATTTT. It specifies CATSEIGGLAGDTQYF.

The table lists this clonotype with many counts. The rearrangement uses TRBV30 and TRBJ1-6; possible D gene TRBD1, 6 bases. Per the germline V gene, CDR1 is GTSNPN and CDR2 is SVGIG (reference sequence). This CDR3 is built from 14 residues. V lost 3 bases and J 10 bases, leaving 16 bases between the germline ends. CDR3 loop: CAWSAQGLGSPLHF. In DNA form, the CDR3 reads TGTGCCTGGAGCGCACAGGGTCTTGGGTCACCCCTCCACTTT.